This section outlines one T cell receptor (beta chain) sequence together with its context. The sample comes from a study of shared clonotypes between healthy human individuals. Trimming shortened V by 5 bases and J by 2 bases, and 20 bases separated the two germline ends. CDR3 size: 16 residues. Germline V lookup: CDR1 GTSNPN, CDR2 SVGIG (reference sequence). Clones were read by immunoSEQ multiplex PCR, and TCRdb kept only the in-frame ones, dropping some. The sample gives around 500,000 clones, roughly 77% of which show up once; under 15% is in the top ten. This chain links TRBV30 with TRBJ2-3, with D maybe TRBD1 (6 bases). Sequences were obtained from PBMCs. This receptor was taken from a woman between 40 and 50 years old in good health. Some clones in this sample may be carry-over from other donors' samples. The CDR3 nucleotides read TGTGCCTGGGGTACGGGACATTGGAAGTCCACAGATACGCAGTATTTT. Its translation: CAWGTGHWKSTDTQYF. Based on the CDR3 plus reference TRBV30 and TRBJ2-3, the full variable domain is SQTIHQWPATLVQPVGSPLSLECTVEGTSNPNLYWYRQAAGRGLQLLFYSVGIGQISSEVPQNLSASRPQDRQFILSSKKLLLSDSGFYLCAWGTGHWKSTDTQYFGPGTRLTVL.